This T cell receptor (beta chain) was profiled in a study of T-cell memory formation after mild COVID-19. The CDR3 runs to 13 residues. CDR1 is LNHNV and CDR2 is YYDKDF in the germline V gene (reference sequence). The V and J ends lost 6 bases and 4 bases, in that order; junction bases with no gene match: 3. TCRdb redid the calling of the 5' RACE reads with MiXCR, one entry per CDR3 protein. The sample gives fewer than 250,000 distinct CDR3 sequences, around 26% of which show up once; roughly an eighth is in the top ten. Sequencing input: PBMCs or a T cell subset sorted from them (not recorded which). The TCR originated in an adult woman who had mild COVID-19 (a few samples of this study predate the infection). Cell type and time point are not known. The chain recombines TRBV15 with TRBJ1-1; 9 positions match TRBD1. CDR3 in amino acids: CATRGTGFTEAFF. The CDR3 DNA is TGTGCCACCAGGGGGACAGGGTTCACTGAAGCTTTCTTT.